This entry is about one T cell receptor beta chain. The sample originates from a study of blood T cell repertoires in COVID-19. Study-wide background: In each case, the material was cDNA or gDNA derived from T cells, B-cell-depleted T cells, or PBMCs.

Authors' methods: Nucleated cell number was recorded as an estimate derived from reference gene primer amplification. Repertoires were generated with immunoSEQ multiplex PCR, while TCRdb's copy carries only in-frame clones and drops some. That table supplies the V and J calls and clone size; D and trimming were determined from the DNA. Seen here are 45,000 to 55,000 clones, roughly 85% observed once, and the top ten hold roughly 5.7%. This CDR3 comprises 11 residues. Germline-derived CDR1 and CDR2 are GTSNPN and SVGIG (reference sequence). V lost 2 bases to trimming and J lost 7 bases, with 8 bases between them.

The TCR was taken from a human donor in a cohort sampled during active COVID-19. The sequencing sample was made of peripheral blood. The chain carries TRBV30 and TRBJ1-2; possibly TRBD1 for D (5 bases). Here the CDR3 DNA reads TGTGCCTGGAGTAAAAGGGGTGGCTACACCTTC. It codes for CAWSKRGGYTF.